Shown below are 29 T cell receptor gamma chains from a single sample sequenced in a study of human gamma delta and Vdelta1 T cells. TCRdb redid clone calling on the PCR reads using CATT. The table has 3,900 or so gamma-chain clones, about a sixth seen once. Their cognate antigens are unknown. Material: Vdelta1 gamma-delta T cells from blood grown in culture (DOT cells). The receptors here all came from a human donor in good health.

V gene TRGV2 combines with J gene TRGJ1 or TRGJ2. This CDR3 contains 11 residues. The germline CDR1 and CDR2 sequences are EGSNGY and YDSYNSKV. V dropped 9 bases and J dropped 3; count of bases not matched to a gene: 5. CDR3 region: CATVSYYKKLF. DNA for the CDR3: TGTGCCACCGTTAGTTATTATAAGAAACTCTTT.

The V gene is TRGV9, the J gene TRGJ1 or TRGJ2. The CDR3 covers 11 residues. The V gene's germline CDR1 is GITISATS and CDR2 ISYDGTV (reference sequence). CDR3 protein: CAGVGYYKKLF. CDR3 nucleotide sequence: TGTGCTGGTGTGGGTTATTATAAGAAACTCTTT.

Relative to its sample, this clone is medium-sized. V and J are TRGV5 and TRGJ1 or TRGJ2. The CDR3 runs 11 residues. J was trimmed by 7 bases and V by 3 bases; bases with no gene match: 3. Germline V lookup: CDR1 VINAFY, CDR2 YDVSNSKD. In DNA, the CDR3 is TGTGCCACCTGGGACGGGTATAAGAAACTCTTT. This encodes CATWDGYKKLF.

The gene calls are TRGV9 and TRGJP2. V was clipped by 0 bases and J by 1 base; unmatched bases: 5. CDR3 length equals 16 residues. Germline assignment: CDR1 GITISATS and CDR2 ISYDGTV (reference sequence). The CDR3 sequence: CALWEVQGSSDWIKTF. The CDR3 bases are TGTGCCTTGTGGGAGGTGCAGGGTAGTAGTGATTGGATCAAGACGTTT.

As for this clone: Possible read error: a much larger clone is one base away. The chain couples TRGV4 to TRGJ1 or TRGJ2. CDR3 size: 13 residues. Trimming cost V 4 bases and J 7 bases; bases outside gene matches: 10. Germline CDR1 is EGSTGY and CDR2 is YDSYTSSV. The CDR3 region is CATWDRPGYKKLF. The DNA of the CDR3 is TGTGCCACCTGGGACAGGCCGGGGTATAAGAAACTCTTT.

This clone has just a few counts. This chain connects TRGV3 to TRGJ1 or TRGJ2. CDR3 length equals 13 residues. Germline V lookup: CDR1 VTNTFY, CDR2 YDVSTARD (reference sequence). V trimming: 6 bases; J trimming: 3 bases; junction bases outside the gene matches: 8. CDR3 sequence (DNA): TGTGCCACCTGGCTTCCCGCTTATTATAAGAAACTCTTT. Protein sequence: CATWLPAYYKKLF.

By frequency in the sample, this clone is medium-sized. The chain recombines TRGV4 with TRGJP2. The V gene end was trimmed by 5 bases and the J gene end by 2 bases; junction bases not matched to a gene: 11. In germline, CDR1 is EGSTGY, CDR2 YDSYTSSV. The CDR3 extends over 16 amino acids. The CDR3 loop reads CATWATWRSSDWIKTF. CDR3 DNA sequence: TGTGCCACCTGGGCCACCTGGCGGAGTAGTGATTGGATCAAGACGTTT.

This clone was seen more than once but under ten times. The J gene is TRGJ1 or TRGJ2, the V gene TRGV9. V lost 0 bases and J lost 11; bases outside the gene matches: 4. CDR3 length: 11 residues. The germline CDR1 and CDR2 sequences are GITISATS and ISYDGTV (reference sequence). CDR3 DNA sequence: TGTGCCTTGTGGGAGGTGGACGAGAAACTCTTT. Its protein product is CALWEVDEKLF.

This clone has only a few counts. V is TRGV3 and J is TRGJ1 or TRGJ2. J gave up 1 base and V 1 base, and 7 bases lay outside the gene matches. The CDR3 length is 15 residues. Germline assignment: CDR1 VTNTFY and CDR2 YDVSTARD (reference sequence). The CDR3 region is CATWDSPLNYYKKLF. In DNA form, the CDR3 reads TGTGCCACCTGGGACAGCCCTCTCAATTATTATAAGAAACTCTTT.

This clone has only a few counts. The gene calls are TRGV4 and TRGJP2. The germline CDR1 and CDR2 sequences are EGSTGY and YDSYTSSV. The CDR3 is made up of 19 amino acids. The J segment lost 0 bases and the V segment lost 3 bases, leaving 16 bases of the junction unmatched. The CDR3 sequence: CATWDREGGWYSSDWIKTF. The CDR3, as DNA: TGTGCCACCTGGGATCGTGAAGGAGGGTGGTATAGTAGTGATTGGATCAAGACGTTT.

By share, this clone ranks as medium-sized. J is TRGJ1 or TRGJ2 and V is TRGV2. CDR3 size: 14 residues. V lost 0 bases, J lost 3 bases, and 5 bases stayed unmatched. From germline, CDR1 is EGSNGY and CDR2 YDSYNSKV. In nucleotides, the CDR3 is TGTGCCACCTGGGACGGGCGAGGTTATTATAAGAAACTCTTT. As protein: CATWDGRGYYKKLF.

The chain has TRGV8 and TRGJ1 or TRGJ2. V shed 1 base, J shed 12 bases, and the junction held 9 bases outside the gene matches. The V gene's germline CDR1 is VENAVY and CDR2 YDSYNSRV. This CDR3 has 12 amino acids. The CDR3 reads CATWDRWPGKLF. DNA of the CDR3: TGTGCCACCTGGGATAGATGGCCGGGGAAACTCTTT.

This clone is medium-sized in the sample. The chain carries TRGV3 and TRGJ1 or TRGJ2. This CDR3 is 11 amino acids long. The V gene end was trimmed by 4 bases and the J gene end by 7 bases; junction bases not matched to a gene: 4. The V gene's germline CDR1 is VTNTFY and CDR2 YDVSTARD (reference sequence). The CDR3 reads CATWEGYKKLF. As DNA, the CDR3 is TGTGCCACCTGGGAGGGGTATAAGAAACTCTTT.

This clone was counted between two and nine times. The chain has TRGV2 and TRGJ1 or TRGJ2. The V and J ends lost 5 bases and 2 bases, in that order; junction bases with no gene match: 6. In germline, CDR1 is EGSNGY, CDR2 YDSYNSKV. The CDR3 is made up of 13 amino acids. CDR3 in amino acids: CATWAKDYYKKLF. In nucleotides, the CDR3 is TGTGCCACCTGGGCAAAGGATTATTATAAGAAACTCTTT.

This clone was detected a few times. The chain recombines TRGV4 with TRGJ1 or TRGJ2. CDR1 and CDR2 (germline): EGSTGY, YDSYTSSV. V dropped 1 base and J dropped 6; count of bases not matched to a gene: 9. The CDR3 runs to 14 residues. CDR3 sequence reads: CATWDGPVAYKKLF. Here the CDR3 DNA reads TGTGCCACCTGGGATGGCCCCGTTGCTTATAAGAAACTCTTT.

This clone has a handful of counts. This may arise from a read error, as a much more abundant clone is one base away. V is TRGV3 and J is TRGJ1 or TRGJ2. With 1 base clipped from V and 1 base from J, the junction kept 1 base outside the gene matches. This CDR3 spans 13 amino acids. Germline V gene lookup returns CDR1 VTNTFY and CDR2 YDVSTARD (reference sequence). The CDR3 region has the DNA TGTGCCACCTGGGACAGTAATTATTATAAGAAACTCTTT. Protein product: CATWDSNYYKKLF.

This clone occurred a few times. The V call is TRGV4, the J call TRGJ1 or TRGJ2. The CDR3 loop spans 12 amino acids. Germline V gene lookup returns CDR1 EGSTGY and CDR2 YDSYTSSV. The V and J ends lost 0 bases and 15 bases, in that order; junction bases with no gene match: 11. The CDR3 here is CATWDGPLAGLF. The CDR3 DNA reads TGTGCCACCTGGGATGGGCCACTCGCTGGACTCTTT.

This clone was picked up a small number of times. The chain couples TRGV4 to TRGJ1 or TRGJ2. The CDR3 is 14 amino acids. Trimming cost V 1 base and J 3 bases; bases outside gene matches: 6. Germline CDR1 is EGSTGY and CDR2 is YDSYTSSV. The CDR3 nucleotides are TGTGCCACCTGGGATGGTCTCGGTTATTATAAGAAACTCTTT. It codes for CATWDGLGYYKKLF.

This chain uses TRGV10 with TRGJ1 or TRGJ2. TRGV10 is labeled an ORF, and its function is uncertain. The CDR3 spans 14 residues. With 9 bases clipped from V and 1 base from J, the junction kept 10 bases outside the gene matches. The CDR3 region is CAACTAPNYYKKLF. Written as DNA, the CDR3 is TGTGCTGCGTGCACGGCCCCTAATTATTATAAGAAACTCTTT.

The V call is TRGV9, the J call TRGJ1 or TRGJ2. This CDR3 has 12 amino acids. Germline lookup yields CDR1 GITISATS and CDR2 ISYDGTV (reference sequence). Losses at the gene ends were 0 bases for V and 12 bases for J; bases not matched to a gene: 8. In nucleotides, the CDR3 is TGTGCCTTGTGGGAGGTGCGTCGAGGGAAACTCTTT. Translated: CALWEVRRGKLF.

The table lists this clone with a few counts. The V and J genes are TRGV9 and TRGJ1 or TRGJ2. The CDR3 extends over 14 amino acids. The J segment lost 0 bases and the V segment lost 2 bases, leaving 4 bases of the junction unmatched. CDR1 is GITISATS and CDR2 is ISYDGTV in the germline V gene (reference sequence). The CDR3 loop reads CALWEEGNYYKKLF. As DNA, the CDR3 is TGTGCCTTGTGGGAGGAAGGGAATTATTATAAGAAACTCTTT.

In its sample, this clone ranks as medium-sized. J is TRGJ1 or TRGJ2 and V is TRGV9. This CDR3 has 13 amino acids. Trimming removed 2 bases from V and 5 bases from J; junction bases left unmatched: 6. Germline CDR1 is GITISATS and CDR2 is ISYDGTV (reference sequence). CDR3 nucleotide sequence: TGTGCCTTGTGGGAGGGATTCCATTATAAGAAACTCTTT. Its translation is CALWEGFHYKKLF.

The chain carries TRGV3 and TRGJP2. V lost 1 base and J lost 6; bases outside the gene matches: 5. Germline lookup yields CDR1 VTNTFY and CDR2 YDVSTARD (reference sequence). CDR3 length: 14 amino acids. The CDR3 protein is CATWDRVGDWIKTF. In DNA, the CDR3 is TGTGCCACCTGGGACAGAGTTGGTGATTGGATCAAGACGTTT.

The chain uses TRGV4 and TRGJ1 or TRGJ2. CDR1 and CDR2 from the germline V gene are EGSTGY and YDSYTSSV. The CDR3 totals 14 residues. J was trimmed by 7 bases and V by 0 bases; bases with no gene match: 9. The CDR3 protein is CATWDGPRGYKKLF. The CDR3 coding sequence is TGTGCCACCTGGGATGGGCCGAGAGGGTATAAGAAACTCTTT.

The V and J genes are TRGV4 and TRGJ1 or TRGJ2. Trimming removed 5 bases from V and 2 bases from J; junction bases left unmatched: 6. The CDR3 covers 13 residues. In germline, CDR1 is EGSTGY, CDR2 YDSYTSSV. Here the CDR3 reads CATWGGDYYKKLF. CDR3 in DNA: TGTGCCACCTGGGGGGGGGATTATTATAAGAAACTCTTT.

This sequence joins TRGV3 and TRGJP2. The CDR3 covers 15 residues. The germline V gene encodes CDR1 VTNTFY and CDR2 YDVSTARD (reference sequence). V lost 6 bases and J lost 2; bases outside the gene matches: 9. Here the CDR3 reads CATWTTRSSDWIKTF. In nucleotides, the CDR3 is TGTGCCACCTGGACCACCAGGAGTAGTGATTGGATCAAGACGTTT.

The chain employs TRGV4 and TRGJ1 or TRGJ2. Trimming removed 1 base from V and 6 bases from J; junction bases left unmatched: 6. The CDR3 is 13 amino acids. The V gene's germline CDR1 is EGSTGY and CDR2 YDSYTSSV. The CDR3 loop reads CATWDGSGYKKLF. In nucleotides, the CDR3 is TGTGCCACCTGGGATGGATCCGGTTATAAGAAACTCTTT.

This clone is deemed large. The chain has TRGV9 and TRGJP2. CDR1 and CDR2 (germline): GITISATS, ISYDGTV (reference sequence). The junction had 5 bases not matched to a gene; V was cut back by 4 bases and J by 3 bases. There are 14 residues in the CDR3. CDR3 sequence: CALWDNGSDWIKTF. CDR3 bases: TGTGCCTTGTGGGATAACGGTAGTGATTGGATCAAGACGTTT.

By frequency in the sample, this clone is medium-sized. V and J are TRGV8 and TRGJ1 or TRGJ2. Germline-derived CDR1 and CDR2 are VENAVY and YDSYNSRV. The CDR3 has 11 residues. Trimming at V came to 6 bases and at J to 7 bases, leaving 6 bases not matched to a gene. CDR3 DNA sequence: TGTGCCACCTGGTATCAATATAAGAAACTCTTT. Translating gives CATWYQYKKLF.